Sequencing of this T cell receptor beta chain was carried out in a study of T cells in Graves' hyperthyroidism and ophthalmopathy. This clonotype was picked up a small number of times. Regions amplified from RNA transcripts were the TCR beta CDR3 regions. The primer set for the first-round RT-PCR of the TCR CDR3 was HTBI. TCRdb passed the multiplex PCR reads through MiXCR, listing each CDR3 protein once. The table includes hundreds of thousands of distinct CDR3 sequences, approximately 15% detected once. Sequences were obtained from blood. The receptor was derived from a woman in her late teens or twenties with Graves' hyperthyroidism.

The CDR3 loop reads CASSPLSPGQGKNEQFF. The DNA of the CDR3 is TGTGCCAGCAGCCCCTTAAGCCCGGGACAGGGAAAGAATGAGCAGTTCTTC. The rearrangement joins TRBV7-3 to TRBJ2-1; 9 bases are shared with TRBD1. Germline CDR1 reads SGHTA; CDR2 reads FQGTGA. V shed 5 bases, J shed 7 bases, and the junction held 15 bases outside the gene matches. The CDR3 contains 17 residues.